These 19 T cell receptor beta chains share one sample of origin, sequenced in a study of blood T cell repertoires in COVID-19. Assay: immunoSEQ multiplex PCR; the TCRdb copy retains only in-frame clones and omits some. The table lists 300,000 to 400,000 clones, about nine tenths of them singletons. Sequencing was done on a sample of peripheral blood. These receptors were taken from a man over 45 with active or convalescent COVID-19.

This clone has just a few counts. The chain uses TRBV3-1 (or the pseudogene TRBV3-2) and TRBJ2-1; D is perhaps TRBD1 (6 bases). Germline-derived CDR1 and CDR2 are LGHDT and YNNKEL (reference sequence). Trimming removed 2 bases from V and 8 bases from J, with 13 bases in between. This CDR3 spans 14 amino acids. The CDR3 reads CASSQTQGVHEQFF. For the CDR3, the DNA is TGTGCCAGCAGCCAAACACAGGGAGTACATGAGCAGTTCTTC.

The V call is TRBV5-4, the J call TRBJ2-3; 10 bases are shared with TRBD1. CDR3 length: 18 residues. Germline-derived CDR1 and CDR2 are SGHNT and YYREEE (reference sequence). Trimming cost V 4 bases and J 1 base; bases outside gene matches: 12. As DNA, the CDR3 is TGTGCCAGCAGCCCCCGACAGGGGGCTAACGCTGGCACAGATACGCAGTATTTT. It translates to CASSPRQGANAGTDTQYF.

This rearrangement joins TRBV4-1 to TRBJ2-3; 10 nucleotides match TRBD2. The germline V gene encodes CDR1 MGHRA and CDR2 YSYEKL. The V and J ends lost 3 bases and 2 bases, in that order; junction bases with no gene match: 5. This CDR3 region has 16 residues. CDR3 bases: TGCGCCAGCAGCCAGCGACTAGCGGGTCCCACAGATACGCAGTATTTT. Amino acids: CASSQRLAGPTDTQYF.

On this clone itself: Within the sample, other DNA sequences also encode this same CDR3. The chain is built from TRBV18 and TRBJ1-1; D unclear. Germline V gene data show CDR1 as KGHSH and CDR2 as LQKENI. This CDR3 is built from 14 residues. Trimming removed 1 base from V and 2 bases from J, with 8 bases in between. This CDR3 is CASSPQEGNTEAFF. The CDR3 nucleotides read TGTGCCAGCTCACCACAGGAGGGCAACACTGAAGCTTTCTTT.

The CDR3 DNA reads TGTGCCAGCAGAGACAGGGTAGGGGTGTATGGCTACACCTTC. Its protein product is CASRDRVGVYGYTF. The V and J genes are TRBV2 and TRBJ1-2; 7 nucleotides agree with TRBD1. With V trimmed by 6 bases and J by 5 bases, 9 bases remained unmatched. Germline V lookup: CDR1 SNHLY, CDR2 FYNNEI. The length of the CDR3 is 14 residues.

The chain links TRBV9 to TRBJ2-1; TRBD2 matches at 9 bases. Trimming removed 1 base from V and 7 bases from J; junction bases left unmatched: 6. The CDR3 length is 15 residues. CDR1 and CDR2 from the germline V gene are SGDLS and YYNGEE. CDR3 coding DNA: TGTGCCAGCAGCGTATTAGCGGGGGTTGGTAATGAGCAGTTCTTC. Translating it yields CASSVLAGVGNEQFF.

The rearrangement uses TRBV7-2 and TRBJ1-1; D perhaps matches TRBD1 (6 bases). The CDR3 has 16 amino acids. Trimming took 4 bases from V and 5 from J, leaving 20 bases between them. Germline V CDR1 and CDR2: SGHTA, FQGNSA. Here the CDR3 reads CASSSRGWMSLTEAFF. CDR3 bases: TGTGCCAGCAGCTCCAGGGGATGGATGAGTTTGACTGAAGCTTTCTTT. Based on the CDR3 plus reference TRBV7-2 and TRBJ1-1, the full variable domain is GAGVSQSPSNKVTEKGKDVELRCDPISGHTALYWYRQSLGQGLEFLIYFQGNSAPDKSGLPSDRFSAERTGGSVSTLTIQRTQQEDSAVYLCASSSRGWMSLTEAFFGQGTRLTVV.

V and J are TRBV7-2 and TRBJ1-1; D may be TRBD1 (5 bases). Deletions cut 2 bases from V and 6 bases from J, with 10 bases between. CDR3 size: 13 residues. Germline loops: CDR1 SGHTA, CDR2 FQGNSA. The CDR3 here is CASSLKGKPEAFF. CDR3 coding DNA: TGTGCCAGCAGCTTAAAGGGGAAACCTGAAGCTTTCTTT.

The gene calls are TRBV9 and TRBJ2-1; 7 nucleotides align to TRBD1. Trimming at V came to 3 bases and at J to 2 bases, leaving 8 bases not matched to a gene. This CDR3 region has 16 residues. Germline V gene lookup returns CDR1 SGDLS and CDR2 YYNGEE. The CDR3 bases are TGTGCCAGCAGCGCCCAGACAGGGCGTACCTACAATGAGCAGTTCTTC. This translates into CASSAQTGRTYNEQFF.

V and J are TRBV18 and TRBJ1-6; D gene uncertain. CDR3 size: 16 residues. Trimming removed 2 bases from V and 8 bases from J, with 16 bases in between. Germline CDR1 and CDR2: KGHSH and LQKENI. This CDR3 is CASSPTTQLRDSPLHF. The CDR3, as DNA: TGTGCCAGCTCACCAACGACTCAGCTACGGGATTCACCCCTCCACTTT.

This rearrangement joins TRBV5-1 to TRBJ1-2; D is perhaps TRBD1 (6 bases). Looked up from germline, CDR1 is SGHRS and CDR2 is YFSETQ. This CDR3 contains 14 residues. The V end was cut by 6 bases, the J end by 2 bases, with 14 bases between. The CDR3 is CASNPQGGNYGYTF. The CDR3 DNA reads as TGCGCCAGCAACCCACAGGGCGGAAACTATGGCTACACCTTC.

The V and J genes are TRBV5-5 and TRBJ2-2; 8 nucleotides match TRBD2. This CDR3 contains 16 residues. Per the germline V gene, CDR1 is SGHKS and CDR2 is YYEKEE (reference sequence). Trimming took 3 bases from V and 4 from J; bases not matched to a gene: 8. The DNA for the CDR3 is TGTGCCAGCAGCTCGGTTGCGGGGGGTTCCACCGGGGAGCTGTTTTTT. It encodes CASSSVAGGSTGELFF.

V and J are TRBV2 and TRBJ1-4, with D maybe TRBD1 (6 bases). The CDR3 covers 11 residues. Trimming cost V 6 bases and J 8 bases, with 7 bases left between them. In germline, CDR1 is SNHLY, CDR2 FYNNEI. Here the CDR3 reads CASRGAEKLFF. CDR3 in DNA: TGTGCCAGCAGGGGGGCGGAAAAACTGTTTTTT.

The V call is TRBV6-2 or TRBV6-3, the J call TRBJ1-2; TRBD1 aligns across 10 bases. The V gene end was trimmed by 4 bases and the J gene end by 2 bases; junction bases not matched to a gene: 4. There are 15 residues in the CDR3. Germline lookup yields CDR1 MNHEY and CDR2 SVGEGT. The CDR3 is CASSSPGQGNYGYTF. The CDR3 region has the DNA TGTGCCAGCAGTTCTCCGGGACAGGGGAACTATGGCTACACCTTC.

The chain employs TRBV10-3 and TRBJ1-6; 7 nucleotides line up with TRBD1. The CDR3 totals 14 residues. Germline lookup yields CDR1 ENHRY and CDR2 SYGVKD. Trimming took 5 bases from V and 5 from J; bases not matched to a gene: 3. CDR3 in amino acids: CAISQTGNNSPLHF. CDR3 in DNA: TGTGCCATCAGTCAGACAGGGAATAATTCACCCCTCCACTTT.

CDR3 in DNA: TGTGCCTGGAGCGGGGGACCGGGGATTGGCTACACCTTC. This codes for CAWSGGPGIGYTF. The genes are TRBV30 and TRBJ1-2, with D possibly TRBD1 on 5 matching bases. The V end lost 3 bases, the J end lost 7 bases, and 15 bases lay between the germline ends. CDR3 length: 13 residues. CDR1 and CDR2 (germline): GTSNPN, SVGIG (reference sequence).

The chain joins TRBV6-4 to TRBJ1-2; 7 bases map to TRBD1. CDR1 MRHNA and CDR2 SNTAGT come from the germline V gene. This CDR3 has 14 residues. J lost 0 bases, V lost 7 bases, and 5 bases had no gene match. This CDR3 reads CASKPDRTNYGYTF. The CDR3 DNA follows: TGTGCCAGCAAACCGGACAGGACTAACTATGGCTACACCTTC.

The rearrangement uses TRBV28 and TRBJ1-1; D gene uncertain. The CDR3 totals 13 residues. Trimming pared 6 bases from V and 7 bases from J, leaving 15 bases between. In germline, CDR1 is MDHEN, CDR2 SYDVKM. The CDR3 loop reads CASSSGGWSEAFF. For the CDR3, the DNA is TGTGCCAGCAGCTCGGGCGGGTGGAGTGAAGCTTTCTTT.

The V gene is TRBV30, the J gene TRBJ1-1; 8 nucleotides line up with TRBD1. The CDR3 contains 11 residues. V trimming: 8 bases; J trimming: 6 bases; junction bases outside the gene matches: 5. Germline lookup yields CDR1 GTSNPN and CDR2 SVGIG (reference sequence). CDR3 DNA sequence: TGTGCCCATGACAGGGGCGCTGAAGCTTTCTTT. It is translated as CAHDRGAEAFF.